This entry concerns a single T cell receptor beta chain. Its specificity is not known. With 60 Vbeta and 13 Jbeta primers, the PCR was carried out. The data were produced by immunoSEQ multiplex PCR, yet TCRdb's version contains in-frame clones alone and is incomplete. Of approximately 210,000 clones listed, about four fifths are singletons. This CDR3 is 15 amino acids long. V lost 3 bases, J lost 7 bases, and 10 bases stayed unmatched. From germline, CDR1 is SGHRS and CDR2 YFSETQ. The data are from a study of cytomegalovirus exposure and HLA in healthy donors. Study observations and caveats: Under in vitro conditions, a few CMV-associated chains were confirmed as specific for CMV antigens. In all likelihood, a cluster of highly shared sequence variants was a sequencing artifact.

The V call is TRBV5-1, the J call TRBJ1-1; 9 nucleotides align to TRBD1. This TCR derives from a male donor in good health and CMV-seropositive. The sequencing input was PBMCs. The chain's CDR3 is CASSSYTPGQGEAFF. CDR3 in DNA: TGCGCCAGCAGCTCGTACACCCCGGGACAGGGTGAAGCTTTCTTT.